This T cell receptor beta chain originates from a study of cytomegalovirus exposure and HLA in healthy donors. General study results and limits: Most subjects' HLA-A and HLA-B alleles were reportedly predicted from TCR beta sequences. Among donors in an Asian-associated ancestry cluster, a later analysis reportedly found fewer N-insertions than the roughly 610-donor mean. Later analysis revealed greater clonal expansion in HLA-associated TCR beta chains than in equally common others.

There are 15 residues in the CDR3. The germline V gene has CDR1 SGHRS and CDR2 YFSETQ. The V gene end was trimmed by 5 bases and the J gene end by 6 bases; junction bases not matched to a gene: 10. As concerns this clone: Its cognate antigen is unknown.

PCR employed 60 Vbeta and 13 Jbeta primers. Profiling relied on immunoSEQ multiplex PCR, and the TCRdb table lists in-frame clones only, not all of them. The table has about 160,000 clones, roughly nine tenths seen once. The sequenced sample was PBMCs. The receptor's source is a woman aged 30 to 39 in good health and CMV-seronegative. This chain uses TRBV5-1 with TRBJ2-1; 8 bases line up with TRBD2. CDR3 protein: CASRVTGGPVNEQFF. As DNA, the CDR3 is TGCGCCAGCAGGGTGACGGGGGGGCCAGTCAATGAGCAGTTCTTC. The full variable domain, completed using reference TRBV5-1 and TRBJ2-1, is KAGVTQTPRYLIKTRGQQVTLSCSPISGHRSVSWYQQTPGQGLQFLFEYFSETQRNKGNFPGRFSGRQFSNSRSEMNVSTLELGDSALYLCASRVTGGPVNEQFFGPGTRLTVL.